The 10 T cell receptor beta chains reported below all come from one sample, sequenced in a study of monozygotic twins with inflammatory bowel disease. TCRdb reprocessed the 5' RACE reads and keeps a single row for each CDR3 protein, giving no DNA. Listed are 300,000 to 450,000 distinct CDR3 sequences; 2.6% falls within the top ten. The sequenced sample was blood. The receptors shown here come from a human donor with ulcerative colitis or Crohn's disease, or a healthy co-twin of an affected twin (not recorded which).

The rearrangement joins TRBV12-3 or TRBV12-4 to TRBJ2-6; TCRdb reports TRBD2, a call that lacks DNA to check it against. The CDR3 runs to 19 residues. The CDR3 loop reads CASSLIAAGRSSGANVLTF.

The chain recombines TRBV6-1 with TRBJ2-7; absent DNA, TCRdb's TRBD2 call cannot be checked. Per the germline V gene, CDR1 is MNHNS and CDR2 is SASEGT. The CDR3 runs to 14 residues. The CDR3 is CASRPSGEGYEQYF.

CDR3 loop: CSAMDRVKNEQFF. The chain employs TRBV20-1 and TRBJ2-1; TCRdb indicates TRBD1, and absent DNA this call remains unverified. CDR1 and CDR2 (germline): DFQATT, SNEGSKA (reference sequence). The CDR3 has 13 amino acids.

V is TRBV6-1 and J is TRBJ1-6; there is no DNA to check the TCRdb D call of TRBD1. CDR3 length: 15 residues. CDR1 MNHNS and CDR2 SASEGT come from the germline V gene. This CDR3 reads CASSQLDRVGSPLHF.

The V call is TRBV6-5, the J call TRBJ1-5; TCRdb's D call, TRBD1, is unchecked because there is no DNA. The CDR3 has 16 amino acids. Germline-derived CDR1 and CDR2 are MNHEY and SVGAGI. CDR3 sequence: CASSSGGQGTNQPQHF.

The chain recombines TRBV28 with TRBJ2-5; TCRdb outputs TRBD1, but without DNA this stays unchecked. The germline gives CDR1 MDHEN, CDR2 SYDVKM. This CDR3 spans 13 amino acids. The CDR3 loop reads CASSPGTEETQYF.

The chain employs TRBV6-6 and TRBJ1-6; the TRBD1 assignment by TCRdb is unverifiable without DNA. CDR3 length: 14 residues. Germline CDR1 and CDR2: MNHNY and SVGAGI (reference sequence). The chain's CDR3 is CASSYRDRGSPLHF.

This rearrangement joins TRBV5-6 to TRBJ1-1; with no DNA, the TCRdb D assignment of TRBD1 cannot be verified. The CDR3 runs to 16 residues. Germline V CDR1 and CDR2: SGHDT, YYEEEE. The CDR3 reads CASSGQGRAGGTEAFF.

The CDR3 loop reads CASSSGLSRSSNQPQHF. J is TRBJ1-5 and V is TRBV7-2. CDR1 SGHTA and CDR2 FQGNSA come from the germline V gene. The CDR3 consists of 17 residues.

The chain combines TRBV7-8 with TRBJ1-1. Germline values: CDR1 SGHVS, CDR2 FQNEAQ. The CDR3 has 14 amino acids. The CDR3 reads CASSLVNGYTEAFF.